One and the same sample provided the 9 T cell receptor beta chains below, sequenced in a study of T cell responses to AZD1222 COVID-19 vaccine. Only in-frame clones appear in the TCRdb table, and some are missing; sequencing was by immunoSEQ multiplex PCR. The sample shows tens of thousands of clones, roughly 90% of them seen only once. The specimen comprised peripheral blood, sampled on day 0 of AZD1222 vaccination. All receptors derive from an adult in good health.

The chain recombines TRBV29-1 with TRBJ1-1; D uncertain. This CDR3 contains 13 residues. Germline CDR1 is SQVTM and CDR2 is ANQGSEA. V was pared by 4 bases and J by 0 bases, with 9 bases between. CDR3 sequence (DNA): TGCAGCGTTGGGCAAAGCCTGAACACTGAAGCTTTCTTT. This encodes CSVGQSLNTEAFF. Filled out from reference TRBV29-1 and TRBJ1-1, the complete variable domain reads SAVISQKPSRDICQRGTSLTIQCQVDSQVTMMFWYRQQPGQSLTLIATANQGSEATYESGFVIDKFPISRPNLTFSTLTVSNMSPEDSSIYLCSVGQSLNTEAFFGQGTRLTVV.

The rearrangement links TRBV3-1 (or the pseudogene TRBV3-2) to TRBJ2-5; 11 bases fit TRBD2. The CDR3 spans 15 residues. V dropped 2 bases and J dropped 5; count of bases not matched to a gene: 4. Germline CDR1 LGHDT, CDR2 YNNKEL (reference sequence). CDR3 loop: CASSQLAGGVETQYF. Written as DNA, the CDR3 is TGTGCCAGCAGCCAACTAGCGGGGGGTGTGGAGACCCAGTACTTC.

The CDR3 spells CASSSIPAYYTF. CDR3 bases: TGTGCCAGCAGCTCCATCCCGGCTTATTACACCTTC. The genes are TRBV28 and TRBJ1-2; no clear D gene. V was pared by 6 bases and J by 11 bases, with 16 bases between. Per germline, CDR1 MDHEN and CDR2 SYDVKM. The CDR3 is 12 residues long.

The chain is built from TRBV4-2 and TRBJ2-2, with D perhaps given as TRBD1 or TRBD2 (5 bases each). The CDR3 length is 14 residues. The ends were cut back, 4 bases at V and 5 bases at J, with 11 bases in the middle. Germline V gene data show CDR1 as LGHNA and CDR2 as YNFKEQ. As DNA, the CDR3 is TGTGCCAGCAGCCCCCAGTGGGGGACCGGGGAGCTGTTTTTT. It yields the protein CASSPQWGTGELFF.

The chain uses TRBV13 and TRBJ2-1; 9 bases map to TRBD2. The CDR3 sequence is 17 residues long. After removal of 4 bases from V and 2 bases from J, the junction contained 9 bases not matched to a gene. The V gene's germline CDR1 is PRHDT and CDR2 FYEKMQ (reference sequence). CDR3 residues: CASSSRGGGDTYNEQFF. The CDR3 bases are TGTGCCAGCAGCTCCAGGGGCGGGGGGGATACCTACAATGAGCAGTTCTTC.

The chain has TRBV21-1 and TRBJ1-5; the D call TRBD1 from the table was never checked on the DNA. TRBV21-1 is designated a pseudogene. This CDR3 contains 12 residues. Written as DNA, the CDR3 is TGTGCCAGCGTGACAGGCAATCAGCCCCAGCATTTT. It yields the protein CASVTGNQPQHF.

Here the CDR3 reads CASSFWQGDRYSNQPQHF. The CDR3 DNA is TGTGCCAGCAGCTTTTGGCAGGGGGACCGTTATAGCAATCAGCCCCAGCATTTT. The rearrangement uses TRBV7-9 and TRBJ1-5, with 7 positions matching TRBD1. This CDR3 comprises 18 residues. The trim removed 3 bases at V and 0 bases at J, leaving 11 bases unmatched. Germline assignment: CDR1 SEHNR and CDR2 FQNEAQ (reference sequence).

This sequence joins TRBV4-1 and TRBJ1-2; a weak D match, TRBD1 (5 bases). V was trimmed by 1 base and J by 1 base, leaving 16 bases between them. CDR3 length: 17 amino acids. Germline V gene sequence: CDR1 MGHRA, CDR2 YSYEKL. The CDR3 protein is CASSQGGTISHNYGYTF. DNA of the CDR3: TGCGCCAGCAGCCAAGGAGGGACTATCTCTCATAACTATGGCTACACCTTC.

Only one count was recorded for this clone. The CDR3 coding sequence is TGTGCCAGCAGTCCGGTGGTGGACGCAAGGAGGAACAGGAAAGCTTTCTTT. This encodes CASSPVVDARRNRKAFF. The V call is TRBV3-1 (or the pseudogene TRBV3-2), the J call TRBJ1-1, with a tentative D call TRBD1 (5 bases). The CDR3 length is 17 residues. Trimming removed 6 bases at V and 9 bases at J, with 29 bases between. The germline V gene encodes CDR1 LGHDT and CDR2 YNNKEL (reference sequence).